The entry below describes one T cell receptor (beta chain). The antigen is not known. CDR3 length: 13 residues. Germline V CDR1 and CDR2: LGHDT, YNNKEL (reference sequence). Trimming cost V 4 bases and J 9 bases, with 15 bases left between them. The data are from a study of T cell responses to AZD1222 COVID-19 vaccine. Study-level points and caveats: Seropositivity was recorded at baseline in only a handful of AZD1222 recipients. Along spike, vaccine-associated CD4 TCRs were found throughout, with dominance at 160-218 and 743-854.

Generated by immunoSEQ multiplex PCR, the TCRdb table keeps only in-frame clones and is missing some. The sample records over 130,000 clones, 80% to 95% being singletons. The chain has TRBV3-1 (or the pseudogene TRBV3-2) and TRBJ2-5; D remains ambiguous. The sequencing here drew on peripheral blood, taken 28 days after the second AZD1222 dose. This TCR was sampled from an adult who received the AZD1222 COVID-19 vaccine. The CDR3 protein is CASSRDRTNPQYF. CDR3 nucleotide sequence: TGTGCCAGCAGCCGGGATAGGACGAACCCCCAGTACTTC.